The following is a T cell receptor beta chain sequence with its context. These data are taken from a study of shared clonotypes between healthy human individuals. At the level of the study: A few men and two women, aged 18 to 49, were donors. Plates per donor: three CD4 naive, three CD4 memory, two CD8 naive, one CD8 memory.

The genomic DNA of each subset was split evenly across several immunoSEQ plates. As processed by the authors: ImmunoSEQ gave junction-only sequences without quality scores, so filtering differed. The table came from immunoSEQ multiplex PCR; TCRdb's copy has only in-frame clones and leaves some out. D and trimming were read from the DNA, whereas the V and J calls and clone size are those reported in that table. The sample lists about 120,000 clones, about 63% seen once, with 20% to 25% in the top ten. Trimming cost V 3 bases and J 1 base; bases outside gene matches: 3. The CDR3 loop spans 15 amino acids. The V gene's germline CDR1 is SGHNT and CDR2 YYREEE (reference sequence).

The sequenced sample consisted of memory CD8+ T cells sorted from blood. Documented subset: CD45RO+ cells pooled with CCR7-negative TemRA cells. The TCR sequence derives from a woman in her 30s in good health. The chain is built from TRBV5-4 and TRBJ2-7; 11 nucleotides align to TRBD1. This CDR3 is CASSWGTGGSYEQYF. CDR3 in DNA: TGTGCCAGCAGCTGGGGGACAGGGGGGTCCTACGAGCAGTACTTC.